This TCR beta chain was captured in a study of blood T cell repertoires in COVID-19. Across the whole study: T cells, B-cell-depleted T cells, or PBMCs supplied cDNA or gDNA.

Only a few counts were recorded for this clone. How the authors handled the data: Reference gene primer amplification gave nucleated cell count estimates. Some clones are missing from TCRdb's copy, which holds only in-frame ones; the method was immunoSEQ multiplex PCR. That table furnishes V, J and clone size, whereas the DNA furnished D and trimming. The sample holds hundreds of thousands of clones; around 80% are singletons and the top ten take approximately 6%. Germline lookup yields CDR1 LNHDA and CDR2 SQIVND (reference sequence). Trimming removed 3 bases from V and 9 bases from J; junction bases left unmatched: 8. The CDR3 spans 15 residues.

Sequenced input: peripheral blood. The chain joins TRBV19 to TRBJ1-5; 10 bases agree with TRBD1. The receptor was derived from an older man with acute or convalescent COVID-19. As DNA, the CDR3 is TGTGCCAGTAGTATCGGGGACAGGGGCCCGATGCCCCAGCATTTT. This gives the protein CASSIGDRGPMPQHF.